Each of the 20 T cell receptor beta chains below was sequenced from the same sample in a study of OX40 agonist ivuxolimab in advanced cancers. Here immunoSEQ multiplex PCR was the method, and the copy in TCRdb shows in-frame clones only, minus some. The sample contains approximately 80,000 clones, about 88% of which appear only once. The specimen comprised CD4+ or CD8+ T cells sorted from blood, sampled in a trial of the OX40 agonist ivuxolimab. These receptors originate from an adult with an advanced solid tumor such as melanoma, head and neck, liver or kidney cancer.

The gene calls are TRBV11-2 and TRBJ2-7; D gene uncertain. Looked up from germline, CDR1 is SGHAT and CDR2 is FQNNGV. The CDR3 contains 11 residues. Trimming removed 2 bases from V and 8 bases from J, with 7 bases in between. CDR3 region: CASSLRSQQYF. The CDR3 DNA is TGTGCCAGCAGCTTAAGGTCCCAGCAGTACTTC.

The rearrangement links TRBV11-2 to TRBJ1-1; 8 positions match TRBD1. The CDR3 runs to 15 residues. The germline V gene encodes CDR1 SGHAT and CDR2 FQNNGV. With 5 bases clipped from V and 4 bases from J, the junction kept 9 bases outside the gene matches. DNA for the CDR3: TGTGCCAGCAGCCCTCTACTTACAGGGGGCACTGAAGCTTTCTTT. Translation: CASSPLLTGGTEAFF.

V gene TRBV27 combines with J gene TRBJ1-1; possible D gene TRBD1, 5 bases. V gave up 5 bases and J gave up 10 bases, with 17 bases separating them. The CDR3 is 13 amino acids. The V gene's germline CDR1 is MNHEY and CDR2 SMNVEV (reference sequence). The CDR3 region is CASSPVSEGRAFF. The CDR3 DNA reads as TGTGCCAGCAGTCCCGTTTCGGAGGGACGAGCTTTCTTT.

Written as DNA, the CDR3 is TGTGCCAGCAGCGTAGGAAGGGGGGTTACCGGGGAGCTGTTTTTT. Its protein product is CASSVGRGVTGELFF. This sequence joins TRBV9 and TRBJ2-2; D may correspond to TRBD1 or TRBD2 (6 bases each). CDR1 is SGDLS, CDR2 YYNGEE, per germline. The CDR3 is 15 amino acids. Trimming took 0 bases from V and 5 from J, leaving 11 bases between them.

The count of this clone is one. CDR3 nucleotides: TGTGCCAGCAGCGAAACGACAGGTAGATACGAGCAGTACTTC. It translates to CASSETTGRYEQYF. The rearrangement links TRBV9 to TRBJ2-7; D is possibly TRBD1 (6 bases). With 3 bases removed from V and 4 bases from J, the gap between germline ends came to 14 bases. This CDR3 has 14 amino acids. The germline V gene has CDR1 SGDLS and CDR2 YYNGEE.

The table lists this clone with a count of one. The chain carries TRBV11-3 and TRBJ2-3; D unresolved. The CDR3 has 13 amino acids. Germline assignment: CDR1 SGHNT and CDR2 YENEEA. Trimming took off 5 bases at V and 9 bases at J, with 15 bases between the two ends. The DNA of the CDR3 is TGTGCCAGCAGCCACTTAGGCGCCTTGACGCAGTATTTT. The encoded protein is CASSHLGALTQYF.

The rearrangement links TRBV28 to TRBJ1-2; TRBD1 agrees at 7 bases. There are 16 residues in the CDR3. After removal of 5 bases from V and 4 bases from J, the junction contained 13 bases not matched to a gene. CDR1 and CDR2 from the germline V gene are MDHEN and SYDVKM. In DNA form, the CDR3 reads TGTGCCAGCAGTAGCCTAACCCTCGGACAGGCCTATGGCTACACCTTC. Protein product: CASSSLTLGQAYGYTF.

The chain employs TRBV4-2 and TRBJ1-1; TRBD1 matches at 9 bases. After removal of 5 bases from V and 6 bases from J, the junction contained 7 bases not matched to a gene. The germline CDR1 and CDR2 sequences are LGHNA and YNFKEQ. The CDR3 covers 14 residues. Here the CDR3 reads CASSGRQGGSEAFF. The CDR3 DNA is TGTGCCAGCAGCGGCCGACAGGGGGGGTCTGAAGCTTTCTTT.

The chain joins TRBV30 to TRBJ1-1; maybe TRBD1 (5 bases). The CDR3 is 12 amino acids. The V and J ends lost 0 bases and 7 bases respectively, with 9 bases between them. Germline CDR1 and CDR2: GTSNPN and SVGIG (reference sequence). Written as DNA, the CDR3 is TGTGCCTGGAGTGTGGGACCCCGTGAAGCTTTCTTT. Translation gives CAWSVGPREAFF. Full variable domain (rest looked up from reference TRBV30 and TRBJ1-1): SQTIHQWPATLVQPVGSPLSLECTVEGTSNPNLYWYRQAAGRGLQLLFYSVGIGQISSEVPQNLSASRPQDRQFILSSKKLLLSDSGFYLCAWSVGPREAFFGQGTRLTVV.

In DNA, the CDR3 is TGTGCCAGCAGCTTAGAGCGCACAGATACGCAGTATTTT. This sequence encodes CASSLERTDTQYF. The rearrangement joins TRBV11-2 to TRBJ2-3; D remains ambiguous. Germline loops: CDR1 SGHAT, CDR2 FQNNGV. Trimming took off 0 bases at V and 1 base at J, with 2 bases between the two ends. The CDR3 is 13 residues long.

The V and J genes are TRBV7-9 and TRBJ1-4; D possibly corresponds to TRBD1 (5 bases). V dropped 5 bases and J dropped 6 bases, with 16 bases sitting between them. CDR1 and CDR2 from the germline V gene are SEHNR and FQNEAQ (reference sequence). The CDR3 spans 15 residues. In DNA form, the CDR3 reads TGTGCCAGCAGCCCGCGGGACCTTCGACATGAAAAACTGTTTTTT. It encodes CASSPRDLRHEKLFF.

CDR3 DNA: TGTGCCAGCTCACCATGGGGACAGGGTAATGAAAAACTGTTTTTT. This translates into CASSPWGQGNEKLFF. This chain uses TRBV18 with TRBJ1-4; TRBD1 agrees at 9 bases. In germline, CDR1 is KGHSH, CDR2 LQKENI. The junction had 2 bases not matched to a gene; V was cut back by 2 bases and J by 4 bases. The CDR3 has 15 residues. The full variable domain, with the rest looked up from reference TRBV18 and TRBJ1-4, is NAGVMQNPRHLVRRRGQEARLRCSPMKGHSHVYWYRQLPEEGLKFMVYLQKENIIDESGMPKERFSAEFPKEGPSILRIQQVVRGDSAAYFCASSPWGQGNEKLFFGSGTQLSVL.

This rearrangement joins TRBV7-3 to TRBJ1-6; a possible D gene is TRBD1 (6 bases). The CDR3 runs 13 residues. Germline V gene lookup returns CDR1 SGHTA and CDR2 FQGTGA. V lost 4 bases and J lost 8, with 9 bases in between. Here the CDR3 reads CASSWSGDSPLHF. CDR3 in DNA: TGTGCCAGCAGCTGGTCAGGGGATTCACCCCTCCACTTT.

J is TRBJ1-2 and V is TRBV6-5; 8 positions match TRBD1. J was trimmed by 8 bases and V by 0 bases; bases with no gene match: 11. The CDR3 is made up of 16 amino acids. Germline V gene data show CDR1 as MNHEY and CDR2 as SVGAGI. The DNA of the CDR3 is TGTGCCAGCAGTTACTCGATTCAGGGGGCGACTTTCGGCTACACCTTC. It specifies CASSYSIQGATFGYTF.

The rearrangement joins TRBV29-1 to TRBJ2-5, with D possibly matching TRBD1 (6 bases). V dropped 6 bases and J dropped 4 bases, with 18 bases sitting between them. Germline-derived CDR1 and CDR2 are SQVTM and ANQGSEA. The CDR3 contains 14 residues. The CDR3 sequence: CSVGYRAGTETQYF. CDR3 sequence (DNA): TGCAGCGTGGGGTACAGGGCAGGGACAGAGACCCAGTACTTC.

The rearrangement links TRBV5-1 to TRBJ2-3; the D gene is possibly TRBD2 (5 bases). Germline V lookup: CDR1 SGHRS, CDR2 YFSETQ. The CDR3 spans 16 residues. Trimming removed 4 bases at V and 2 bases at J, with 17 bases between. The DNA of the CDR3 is TGCGCCAGCAGCCCCAATATTGGGGAGTTCACAGATACGCAGTATTTT. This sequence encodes CASSPNIGEFTDTQYF.

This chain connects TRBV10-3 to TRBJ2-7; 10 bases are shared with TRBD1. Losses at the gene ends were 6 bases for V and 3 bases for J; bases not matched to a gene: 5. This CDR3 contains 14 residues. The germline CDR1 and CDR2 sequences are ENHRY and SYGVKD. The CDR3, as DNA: TGTGCCATCAGGAGCGGGACAGGGGACTACGAGCAGTACGTC. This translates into CAIRSGTGDYEQYV.

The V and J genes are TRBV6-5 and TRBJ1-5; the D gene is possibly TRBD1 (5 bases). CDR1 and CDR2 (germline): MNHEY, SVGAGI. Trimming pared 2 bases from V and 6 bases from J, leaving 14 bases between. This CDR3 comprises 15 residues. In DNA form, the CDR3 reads TGTGCCAGCAGTTACGTGACAGCGCAAGGTCAGCCCCAGCATTTT. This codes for CASSYVTAQGQPQHF.

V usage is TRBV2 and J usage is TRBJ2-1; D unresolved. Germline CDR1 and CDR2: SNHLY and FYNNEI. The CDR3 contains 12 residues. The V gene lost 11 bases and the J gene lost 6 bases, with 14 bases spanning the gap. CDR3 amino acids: CASRFMSNEQFF. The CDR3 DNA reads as TGTGCCTCCCGATTTATGTCCAATGAGCAGTTCTTC.

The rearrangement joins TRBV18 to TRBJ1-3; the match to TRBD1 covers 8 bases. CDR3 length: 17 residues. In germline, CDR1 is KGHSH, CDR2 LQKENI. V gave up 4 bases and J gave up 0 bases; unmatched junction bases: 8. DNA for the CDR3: TGTGCCAGCTCACTTGGACAGGGTTACAGCTCTGGAAACACCATATATTTT. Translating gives CASSLGQGYSSGNTIYF.